The 4 T cell receptor beta chains below all came from one sample that was sequenced in a study of CD8+ T cells in alopecia areata. Treatment of the sample: oral pan-JAK inhibitor, 5-10 mg twice daily. RNA was isolated and reverse transcribed to cDNA, the sequencing template. Repertoires were generated with immunoSEQ multiplex PCR, while TCRdb's copy carries only in-frame clones and drops some. The sample holds 200,000 to 250,000 clones; 50% to 70% are singletons and the top ten take roughly 1.5%. The source material was CD4+ T cells sorted from blood, sampled at week 4, from a patient treated with tofacitinib. The source of these receptors is a human donor with alopecia areata.

The chain is built from TRBV6-1 and TRBJ1-2, with D unclear. CDR1 is MNHNS, CDR2 SASEGT, per germline. V was shortened by 2 bases and J by 3 bases, with 7 bases between the two germline ends. The CDR3 runs 13 residues. The CDR3 here is CASSETVYYGYTF. Here the CDR3 DNA reads TGTGCCAGCAGTGAAACAGTCTACTATGGCTACACCTTC.

This clone has a handful of counts. This rearrangement joins TRBV7-9 to TRBJ1-1; D unresolved. The CDR3 is 12 residues long. Germline V gene data show CDR1 as SEHNR and CDR2 as FQNEAQ (reference sequence). V gave up 4 bases and J gave up 0 bases, with 3 bases separating them. The CDR3 coding sequence is TGTGCCAGCAGCTGGGTGAACACTGAAGCTTTCTTT. It translates to CASSWVNTEAFF.

This clone was seen more than once but under ten times. The V call is TRBV30, the J call TRBJ2-6, with no clear D. The germline gives CDR1 GTSNPN, CDR2 SVGIG (reference sequence). This CDR3 contains 15 residues. The ends were cut back, 2 bases at V and 0 bases at J, with 8 bases in the middle. DNA of the CDR3: TGTGCCTGGAGTTGGGTAGACTCTGGGGCCAACGTCCTGACTTTC. This gives the protein CAWSWVDSGANVLTF.

The gene calls are TRBV29-1 and TRBJ1-6; D call uncertain. The V end was cut by 2 bases, the J end by 6 bases, with 8 bases between. Germline assignment: CDR1 SQVTM and CDR2 ANQGSEA. The CDR3 has 13 amino acids. The CDR3 reads CSVETDGNSPLHF. CDR3 nucleotide sequence: TGCAGCGTTGAAACGGACGGTAATTCACCCCTCCACTTT. The full variable domain, completed using reference TRBV29-1 and TRBJ1-6, is SAVISQKPSRDICQRGTSLTIQCQVDSQVTMMFWYRQQPGQSLTLIATANQGSEATYESGFVIDKFPISRPNLTFSTLTVSNMSPEDSSIYLCSVETDGNSPLHFGNGTRLTVT.